This record looks at one T cell receptor beta chain sequence and its context. This clone was detected only once. Its antigen is currently not known. No much larger clone is present one base from it, and per-base qualities are unavailable. The CDR3 contains 14 residues, cysteine and phenylalanine counted. Here the CDR3 DNA is all that survives: 42 bases in frame from base 1. CDR1 SGHAT and CDR2 FQNNGV were looked up in the germline V gene. V ends up 2 bases short and J 2 bases short, with an unmatched junction base count of 0. Library preparation was by the immunoSEQ multiplex PCR assay. TCRdb retrieved this table from immuneACCESS and kept in-frame rearrangements only. Not all clones are present; in checked studies, unresolved V genes account for under half, and no reason is known for the remainder. The sample yields tens of thousands of clones; about 92% were counted once. Just over 2% of the sample goes to the ten largest clones.

This specimen comes from a study of T cell changes during pregnancy in multiple sclerosis (dated by TCRdb to the late 2010s). Regarding the study in general: The study examined how the T cell repertoire changed over the course of pregnancy in women with multiple sclerosis.

The receptor chain draws on TRBV11-2 and TRBJ1-5; 7 bases in between match TRBD1. The source is a female donor with multiple sclerosis, enrolled in a pregnancy study. The sequencing used peripheral blood, collected after pregnancy. The sequenced DNA is TGTGCCAGCAGCTTAACAGGGGGCAATCAGCCCCAGCATTTT. This yields the protein CASSLTGGNQPQHF. Supplemented by the reference TRBV11-2 and TRBJ1-5 proteins around the CDR3, the complete variable domain is EAGVAQSPRYKIIEKRQSVAFWCNPISGHATLYWYQQILGQGPKLLIQFQNNGVVDDSQLPKDRFSAERLKGVDSTLKIQPAKLEDSAVYLCASSLTGGNQPQHFGDGTRLSIL.